The entry that follows covers one T cell receptor (beta chain) sequence. This clonotype was seen a handful of times. The clone's antigen remains unknown. Within one base of it there is no much larger clone, and no base qualities were kept. Trimming takes 1 base from V and 1 base from J, and the germline ends sit 9 bases apart. The CDR3 spans 15 residues, from the cysteine through the phenylalanine. Of all the DNA, just the CDR3 is kept, 45 bases in frame from base 1. Based on the germline V gene, the CDR1 and CDR2 sequences are SGHDT and YYEEEE. The source of the sample is a study of molecular identifiers for immune sequencing clone quantification (dated by TCRdb to about 2018). For context, the study as a whole: For a replicate experiment, RNA from about 20,000 or 100,000 naive CD8 T cells was divided into five aliquots, of which four were sequenced. CD8 T cells were used in a methods study to benchmark molecular-identifier clustering-based TCR repertoire sequencing (MIDCIRS) and TCR RNA copy counting. What the authors observed across the whole study: Approximately 3.3 recovered TCR RNA copies per cell were obtained by modeling, versus approximately 10 by digital PCR, implying a capture efficiency of 25% to 30%. Spiked-in Jurkat TCR RNA (around 9 copies' worth), which is not part of the donor repertoire, was contained in the naive libraries. Identical TCR molecules sharing a barcode could cause highly expanded clone sizes to be underestimated. In CMV-specific effector cells, clones with more than 20 RNA copies accounted for over 97% of molecules, whereas in naive cells such clones accounted for under 1%. Spiked-in Jurkat TCR RNA equivalent to a single cell was reported to be detectable even among approximately 900,000 naive CD8 T cells. When barcode sub-clustering was omitted, TCR diversity was inflated by chimeric consensus sequences, with chimeras reaching as high as 47%.

Libraries of naive CD8 T cells were built from anywhere between roughly 17,000 and 1,000,000 sorted cells, with 10%, 30% or 50% of the purified RNA used. Naive CD8 T cells, defined as CD8+CD4-CCR7+CD45RA+, were FACS-sorted into RLT Plus buffer on a BD FACSAria II. Detection sensitivity was tested by spiking Jurkat RNA equal to roughly ten TCR copies' worth into samples containing about 17,000-1,000,000 naive CD8 T cells. CD8 T cells were enriched with RosetteSep CD8+ T Cell Enrichment Cocktail and Ficoll-Paque, followed by ACK red cell lysis. Libraries were made using PCR. Sequenced on an Illumina HiSeq 4000. Bulk TCR libraries were made following a previously described method, with the TCR primers given in Table S5. Total RNA was purified with the Qiagen AllPrep DNA/RNA kit. Before analysis, reads from multiple sequencing runs of the same library were pooled. The published analysis was carried out like this. Reads were retained only if their TCR constant sequence matched exactly, and those retained reads were trimmed to 150 nt and grouped according to their 12-nt molecular barcodes. Reads within each barcode group were sub-clustered using a 15% Levenshtein threshold, and quality-weighted consensus sequences were constructed for each RNA molecule. Non-functional sequences were excluded, and lower-count sequences lying one edit away from another sequence were also excluded. Based on fitting two negative binomial distributions, any barcode sub-cluster with under 20% of the maximum read count was discarded. Using fastp trimming at Q25 and MiXCR clonotype assembly, TCRdb reanalyzed the public sequencing data and kept in-frame beta chains. Each entry is one CDR3 protein sequence, shown with its most common DNA and genes. Here the V and J calls rest on TCRdb's processing, not on the authors' analysis. Across this sample there are under 600,000 distinct CDR3 sequences, with over 20% seen only once. The top ten constitute about 0.78% of the sample.

The TCR originated in a human donor in good health. Some libraries in this study had Jurkat cell RNA spiked in. Sequencing was performed on naive CD8+ T cells from blood, with Jurkat cell RNA spiked in. The sample's cell subset or site label, decoded: FACS-sorted CD8+CD4-CCR7+CD45RA+ naive T cells. The V and J genes are TRBV5-6 and TRBJ1-5; no D gene can be assigned with confidence. The sequence in DNA is TGTGCCAGCAGCTTGCACCCAGGAAGCAATCAGCCCCAGCATTTT. This codes for CASSLHPGSNQPQHF.